This T cell receptor (beta chain) was sequenced during a study of blood T cells in healthy people across ages. Study-wide results and caveats: Roughly linear declines in TCR beta diversity per million T cells occurred with age.

The CDR3 spans 14 residues. In germline, CDR1 is SGHTA, CDR2 FQGNSA. V gave up 1 base and J gave up 4 bases, with 11 bases separating them. About this clonotype: Its target is not known.

Using a J-beta primer mix together with a sample-barcoded 5' primer, a second PCR was run for about 6 to 12 cycles. MiXCR was run by TCRdb on the 5' RACE reads, yielding one entry per CDR3 protein. This table has about 830,000 distinct CDR3 sequences, approximately 67% appearing once. V is TRBV7-2 and J is TRBJ2-7; maybe TRBD2 (6 bases). This TCR came from a man aged 25 to 40 in good health. What was sequenced was blood. The CDR3 region is CASSLGRGYYEQYF. CDR3 nucleotides: TGTGCCAGCAGCTTAGGGCGGGGTTATTACGAGCAGTACTTC.